A few counts support the clone carrying this T cell receptor beta chain. Its antigen is unidentified. These data are taken from a study of shared clonotypes between healthy human individuals. General study results and limits: Compared with memory subsets, naive subsets generally had larger estimated richness. Among a few donors, approximately 5% of naive CD4 clonotypes were found in common.

Investigators divided CD4+ cells into CD45RA+ naive and CD45RA-negative memory subsets. The ends were cut back, 6 bases at V and 5 bases at J, with 20 bases in the middle. CDR1 ENHRY and CDR2 SYGVKD come from the germline V gene. CDR3 length equals 15 residues. Measured with immunoSEQ multiplex PCR; TCRdb has only the in-frame clones, and not every one. The sample carries over a million clones, 65% to 80% recorded once. The chain uses TRBV10-3 and TRBJ2-7, with a tentative D call TRBD1 (8 bases). Sequenced input: memory CD4+ T cells sorted from blood. Noted subset: CD45RA-negative fraction. This sequence originates from a young man in good health. CDR3 coding DNA: TGTGCCATCAGGCGGGAGACAGGGGCTATCAACGAGCAGTACTTC. It yields the protein CAIRRETGAINEQYF.